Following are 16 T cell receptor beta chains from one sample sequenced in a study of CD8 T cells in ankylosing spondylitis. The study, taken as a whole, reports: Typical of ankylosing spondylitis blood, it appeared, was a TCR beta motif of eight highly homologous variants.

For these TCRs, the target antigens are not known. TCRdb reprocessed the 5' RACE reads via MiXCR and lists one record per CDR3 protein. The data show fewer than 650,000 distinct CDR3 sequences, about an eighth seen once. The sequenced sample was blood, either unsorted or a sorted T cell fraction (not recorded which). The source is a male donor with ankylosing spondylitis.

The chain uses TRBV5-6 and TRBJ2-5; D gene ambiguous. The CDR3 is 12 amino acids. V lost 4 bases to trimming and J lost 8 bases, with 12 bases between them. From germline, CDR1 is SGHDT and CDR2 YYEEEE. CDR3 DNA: TGTGCCAGCAGCCAAAAGGGCTATACCCAGTACTTC. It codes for CASSQKGYTQYF.

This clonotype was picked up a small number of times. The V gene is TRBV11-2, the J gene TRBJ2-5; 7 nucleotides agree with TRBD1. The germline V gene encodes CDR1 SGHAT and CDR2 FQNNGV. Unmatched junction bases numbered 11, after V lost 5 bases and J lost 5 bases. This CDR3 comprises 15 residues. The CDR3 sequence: CASSTGTALKETQYF. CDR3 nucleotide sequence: TGTGCCAGCAGCACCGGGACAGCCCTCAAGGAGACCCAGTACTTC.

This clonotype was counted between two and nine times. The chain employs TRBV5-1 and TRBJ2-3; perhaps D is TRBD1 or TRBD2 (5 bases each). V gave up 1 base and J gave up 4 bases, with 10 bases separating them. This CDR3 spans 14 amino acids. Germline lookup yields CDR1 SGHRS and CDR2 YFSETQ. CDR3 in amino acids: CASSLYQGPDTQYF. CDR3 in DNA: TGCGCCAGCAGCTTGTATCAGGGACCAGATACGCAGTATTTT.

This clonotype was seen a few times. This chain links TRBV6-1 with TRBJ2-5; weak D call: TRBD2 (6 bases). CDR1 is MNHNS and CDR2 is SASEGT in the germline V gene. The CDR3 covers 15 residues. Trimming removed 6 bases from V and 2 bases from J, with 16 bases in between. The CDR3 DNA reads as TGTGCCAGCAGGGTTCAGTGGGGGGTACAAGAGACCCAGTACTTC. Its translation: CASRVQWGVQETQYF.

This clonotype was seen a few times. In DNA form, the CDR3 reads TGTGCCAGCAGCTTAGACCGGCAGGGGTTGACGAACACTGAAGCTTTCTTT. This encodes CASSLDRQGLTNTEAFF. The chain carries TRBV7-9 and TRBJ1-1, with TRBD1 as a possible D gene (6 bases). V dropped 1 base and J dropped 1 base, with 16 bases sitting between them. The V gene's germline CDR1 is SEHNR and CDR2 FQNEAQ (reference sequence). This CDR3 has 17 amino acids.

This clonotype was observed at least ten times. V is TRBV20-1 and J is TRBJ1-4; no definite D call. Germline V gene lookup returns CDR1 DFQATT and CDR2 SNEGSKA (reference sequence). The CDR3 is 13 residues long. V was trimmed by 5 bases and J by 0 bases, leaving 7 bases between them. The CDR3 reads CSAGHTTNEKLFF. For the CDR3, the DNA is TGCAGTGCTGGCCATACAACTAATGAAAAACTGTTTTTT.

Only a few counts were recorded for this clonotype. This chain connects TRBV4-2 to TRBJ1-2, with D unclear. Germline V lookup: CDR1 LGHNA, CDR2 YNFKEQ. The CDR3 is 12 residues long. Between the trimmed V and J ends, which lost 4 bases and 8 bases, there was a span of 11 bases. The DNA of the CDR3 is TGTGCCAGCAGCCGAAAGACTTCAGGCTACACCTTC. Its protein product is CASSRKTSGYTF.

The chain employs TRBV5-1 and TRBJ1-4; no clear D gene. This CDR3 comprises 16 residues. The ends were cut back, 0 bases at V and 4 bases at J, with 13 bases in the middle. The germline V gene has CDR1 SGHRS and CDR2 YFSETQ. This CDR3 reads CASSLASGSLNEKLFF. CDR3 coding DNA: TGCGCCAGCAGCTTGGCTTCCGGCAGTCTTAATGAAAAACTGTTTTTT.

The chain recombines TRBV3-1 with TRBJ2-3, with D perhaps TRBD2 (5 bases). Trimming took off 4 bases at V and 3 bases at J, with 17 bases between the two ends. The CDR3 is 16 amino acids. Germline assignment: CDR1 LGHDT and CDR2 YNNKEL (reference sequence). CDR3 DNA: TGTGCCAGCAGCCCCATCTCGGAACGGGGAACAGATACGCAGTATTTT. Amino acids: CASSPISERGTDTQYF.

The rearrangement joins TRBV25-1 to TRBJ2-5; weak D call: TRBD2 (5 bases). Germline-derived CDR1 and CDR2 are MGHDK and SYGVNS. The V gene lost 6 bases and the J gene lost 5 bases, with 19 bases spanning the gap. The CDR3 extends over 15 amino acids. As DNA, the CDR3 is TGTGCCAGCAGGACGGGCGGGTCGTATAGGGAGACCCAGTACTTC. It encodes CASRTGGSYRETQYF.

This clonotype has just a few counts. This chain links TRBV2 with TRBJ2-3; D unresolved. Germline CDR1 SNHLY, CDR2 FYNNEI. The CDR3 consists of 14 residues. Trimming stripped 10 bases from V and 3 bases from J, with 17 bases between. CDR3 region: CATPAREKTDTQYF. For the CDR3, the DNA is TGTGCCACCCCCGCGCGAGAGAAGACAGATACGCAGTATTTT.

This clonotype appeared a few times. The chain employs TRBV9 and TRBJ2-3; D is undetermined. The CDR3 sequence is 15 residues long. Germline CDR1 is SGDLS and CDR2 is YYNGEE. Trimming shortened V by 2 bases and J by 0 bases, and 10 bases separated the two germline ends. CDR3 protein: CASSVQSTSTDTQYF. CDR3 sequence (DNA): TGTGCCAGCAGCGTCCAGAGTACTAGCACAGATACGCAGTATTTT.

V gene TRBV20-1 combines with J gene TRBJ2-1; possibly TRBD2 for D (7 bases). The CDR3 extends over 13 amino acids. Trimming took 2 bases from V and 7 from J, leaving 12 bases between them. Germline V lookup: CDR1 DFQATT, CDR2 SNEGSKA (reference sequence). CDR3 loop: CSARRGARNEQFF. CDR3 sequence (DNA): TGCAGTGCTAGACGGGGGGCGCGTAATGAGCAGTTCTTC.

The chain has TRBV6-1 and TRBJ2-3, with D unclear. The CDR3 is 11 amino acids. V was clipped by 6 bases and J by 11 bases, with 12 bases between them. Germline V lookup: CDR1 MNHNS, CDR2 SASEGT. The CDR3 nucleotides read TGTGCCAGCAGGGAATCTCTGGGGCAGTATTTT. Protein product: CASRESLGQYF.

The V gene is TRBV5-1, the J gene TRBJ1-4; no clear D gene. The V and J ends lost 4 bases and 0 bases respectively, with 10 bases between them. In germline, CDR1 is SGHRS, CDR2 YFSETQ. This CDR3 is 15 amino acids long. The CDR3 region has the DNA TGCGCCAGCAGCCATGACGGACCAACTAATGAAAAACTGTTTTTT. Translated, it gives CASSHDGPTNEKLFF.

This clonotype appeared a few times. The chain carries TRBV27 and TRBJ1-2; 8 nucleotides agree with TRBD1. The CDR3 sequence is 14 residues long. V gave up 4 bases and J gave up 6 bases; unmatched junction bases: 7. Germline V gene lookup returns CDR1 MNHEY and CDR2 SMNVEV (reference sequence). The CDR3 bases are TGTGCCAGCAGTTACGGACAGGGAGCGGATGGCTACACCTTC. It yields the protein CASSYGQGADGYTF.